This T cell receptor beta chain originates from a study of beta chain features in type 1 diabetes. The sequenced template was cDNA made from the entire isolated RNA. Method: immunoSEQ multiplex PCR; TCRdb's copy keeps in-frame clones and lacks some. The data hold over 700,000 clones, with 15% to 20% observed a single time. Germline V gene data show CDR1 as SGHRS and CDR2 as YFSETQ. V shed 4 bases and J 1 base; nucleotides not matched to a gene: 5. This CDR3 spans 15 amino acids. The chain employs TRBV5-1 and TRBJ2-3; 8 nucleotides line up with TRBD2. The clonotype originates from a woman in her late teens or twenties in good health. Sequences were obtained from naive CD4+ T cells from blood. The chain's CDR3 is CASSGGLVRTDTQYF. The CDR3 DNA reads TGCGCCAGCAGCGGGGGACTAGTCCGCACAGATACGCAGTATTTT. Supplemented by reference TRBV5-1 and TRBJ2-3, the full variable domain reads KAGVTQTPRYLIKTRGQQVTLSCSPISGHRSVSWYQQTPGQGLQFLFEYFSETQRNKGNFPGRFSGRQFSNSRSEMNVSTLELGDSALYLCASSGGLVRTDTQYFGPGTRLTVL.